Listed below are T cell receptor beta chains from one sample, sequenced in a study of blood T cell repertoires in COVID-19. Measured with immunoSEQ multiplex PCR; TCRdb has only the in-frame clones, and not every one. The repertoire holds around 130,000 clones, with roughly three quarters as singletons. The material sequenced was peripheral blood. The source of these receptors is a human donor in a cohort sampled during active COVID-19. Both conserved end residues are part of each CDR3. A D gene is named only where the DNA matches it firmly. Clone size, where shown, is once, few, many, or a class for clones that have expanded.

d_gene	v_gene	abundance	j_gene	CDR3aa	CDR3nt
.	TRBV27	.	TRBJ1-5	CASSPDWNSNQPQHF	TGTGCCAGCAGTCCGGACTGGAATAGCAATCAGCCCCAGCATTTT
.	TRBV6-2/TRBV6-3	.	TRBJ1-5	CASSYSAGGNPHF	TGTGCCAGCAGTTACTCAGCGGGGGGCAATCCGCATTTT
.	TRBV5-4	once	TRBJ2-5	CASSAYQETQYF	TGTGCCAGCAGCGCGTACCAAGAGACCCAGTACTTC
.	TRBV15	.	TRBJ1-5	CATSRDGRETVNQPQHF	TGTGCCACCAGCAGAGATGGTCGGGAGACGGTGAATCAGCCCCAGCATTTT
.	TRBV6-5	once	TRBJ1-1	CASILNTEAFF	TGTGCCAGCATCCTTAACACTGAAGCTTTCTTT
TRBD2	TRBV28	.	TRBJ2-1	CASSRSSGSSYNEQFF	TGTGCCAGCAGTCGCTCTAGCGGGAGCTCCTACAATGAGCAGTTCTTC
.	TRBV10-3	.	TRBJ1-3	CAISLTGLSGNTIYF	TGTGCCATCAGCTTAACAGGGCTTTCTGGAAACACCATATATTTT
TRBD2	TRBV27	.	TRBJ2-7	CASSPIGGGGSYEQYF	TGTGCCAGCAGTCCTATCGGCGGCGGGGGCTCCTACGAGCAGTACTTC
TRBD1	TRBV7-9	.	TRBJ1-1	CASSQWDRETEAFF	TGTGCCAGCAGCCAGTGGGACAGGGAGACTGAAGCTTTCTTT
.	TRBV28	.	TRBJ2-1	CASSLISLAEGGEQFF	TGTGCCAGCAGTTTAATAAGTCTAGCGGAAGGGGGTGAGCAGTTCTTC
.	TRBV18	.	TRBJ1-1	CASSPPTGGNTEAFF	TGTGCCAGCTCACCACCGACAGGAGGGAACACTGAAGCTTTCTTT
.	TRBV5-5	.	TRBJ2-2	CASSLDAGFTGELFF	TGTGCCAGCAGCTTGGATGCGGGATTCACCGGGGAGCTGTTTTTT
TRBD1	TRBV6-5	few	TRBJ2-7	CASRRTGVSSYEQYF	TGTGCCAGCAGGCGGACAGGGGTGAGCTCCTACGAGCAGTACTTC
.	TRBV3-1/TRBV3-2	.	TRBJ2-1	CASSQERRGRNEQFF	TGTGCCAGCAGCCAAGAGAGGAGGGGACGGAATGAGCAGTTCTTC
TRBD1	TRBV27	few	TRBJ2-6	CASRDRGHPANVLTF	TGTGCCAGCCGAGACAGGGGCCATCCCGCCAACGTCCTGACTTTC
.	TRBV10-3	.	TRBJ1-2	CAISLTGLDGYTF	TGTGCCATCAGCTTAACAGGGTTGGATGGCTACACCTTC
.	TRBV6-1	.	TRBJ2-6	CASSELLDGQGNSGANVLTF	TGTGCCAGCAGTGAATTACTCGATGGACAAGGGAATTCTGGGGCCAACGTCCTGACTTTC
.	TRBV5-6	.	TRBJ1-1	CASRDGPGLQDTEAFF	TGTGCCAGCAGGGACGGGCCCGGCCTACAGGACACTGAAGCTTTCTTT
.	TRBV3-1/TRBV3-2	.	TRBJ2-7	CASTESGSTYEQYF	TGTGCCAGCACCGAAAGCGGGTCTACCTACGAGCAGTACTTC
TRBD1	TRBV12-3/TRBV12-4	.	TRBJ1-1	CASYETGDTEAFF	TGTGCCAGCTACGAGACAGGGGACACTGAAGCTTTCTTT
.	TRBV5-1	.	TRBJ1-1	CASSWDLNTEAFF	TGCGCCAGCAGCTGGGACTTGAACACTGAAGCTTTCTTT
.	TRBV12-5	.	TRBJ1-5	CASGFSTGNQPQHF	TGTGCTAGTGGTTTCTCGACAGGCAATCAGCCCCAGCATTTT
TRBD2	TRBV19	.	TRBJ2-7	CACATGGSPSAYEQYF	TGTGCCTGTGCAACGGGAGGATCCCCTTCGGCCTACGAGCAGTACTTC
.	TRBV7-9	few	TRBJ2-7	CASSLAAGLTYEQYF	TGTGCCAGCAGCTTAGCGGCAGGACTAACCTACGAGCAGTACTTC
TRBD1	TRBV6-2/TRBV6-3	.	TRBJ1-2	CASSPRGHHYGYTF	TGTGCCAGCAGTCCGAGGGGGCACCACTATGGCTACACCTTC
TRBD1	TRBV27	once	TRBJ2-7	CASTPGGEASYEQYF	TGTGCCAGCACCCCAGGGGGCGAGGCCTCCTACGAGCAGTACTTC
.	TRBV10-2	once	TRBJ2-3	CASEGGDVWTQYF	TGCGCCAGTGAAGGAGGGGACGTATGGACGCAGTATTTT
.	TRBV14	.	TRBJ2-7	CASSQAISYEQYF	TGTGCCAGCAGCCAAGCTATCTCCTACGAGCAGTACTTC
TRBD1	TRBV3-1/TRBV3-2	.	TRBJ1-1	CASSPKGATGEAFF	TGTGCCAGCAGCCCAAAGGGGGCTACGGGTGAAGCTTTCTTT
TRBD1	TRBV5-6	.	TRBJ2-7	CASSSPDRGPYEQYF	TGTGCCAGCAGCAGCCCGGACAGGGGGCCCTACGAGCAGTACTTC
.	TRBV28	.	TRBJ2-5	CASSSLQETQYF	TGTGCCAGCAGTTCCCTCCAAGAGACCCAGTACTTC
TRBD1	TRBV25-1	.	TRBJ1-4	CASSEGTGLEKLFF	TGTGCCAGCAGTGAAGGGACAGGGCTCGAAAAACTGTTTTTT
.	TRBV4-1	.	TRBJ1-1	CASARTEGLGAFF	TGCGCCAGCGCACGGACGGAGGGTCTGGGAGCTTTCTTT
TRBD1	TRBV5-6	.	TRBJ2-1	CASRPPGQGTYNEQFF	TGTGCCAGCAGGCCGCCGGGACAGGGGACCTACAATGAGCAGTTCTTC
.	TRBV27	.	TRBJ2-7	CASNRGGGEQYF	TGTGCCAGCAATAGGGGAGGAGGCGAGCAGTACTTC
.	TRBV5-1	.	TRBJ1-5	CASSLAAGDQPQHF	TGCGCCAGCAGCTTGGCAGCAGGGGATCAGCCCCAGCATTTT
TRBD1	TRBV24-1	.	TRBJ2-1	CATSDKLRVAGTGSYNEQFF	TGTGCCACCAGTGATAAGTTGAGGGTAGCCGGGACAGGGTCCTACAATGAGCAGTTCTTC
TRBD1	TRBV6-6	.	TRBJ1-5	CASSPGGLQPQHF	TGTGCCAGCAGCCCAGGGGGTCTTCAGCCCCAGCATTTT
TRBD1	TRBV7-9	.	TRBJ1-1	CASSLGGTGMNTEAFF	TGTGCCAGCAGCTTAGGAGGGACAGGTATGAACACTGAAGCTTTCTTT
.	TRBV11-3	.	TRBJ1-1	CASISPDGENTEAFF	TGTGCCAGCATAAGCCCCGACGGGGAGAACACTGAAGCTTTCTTT
TRBD2	TRBV7-2	.	TRBJ2-7	CASSLEAGVYEQYF	TGTGCCAGCAGCTTAGAAGCGGGGGTCTACGAGCAGTACTTC
TRBD1	TRBV7-9	.	TRBJ1-5	CASSLDKTGGRGNQPQHF	TGTGCCAGCAGCTTAGATAAGACAGGGGGTAGGGGCAATCAGCCCCAGCATTTT